This entry lists 21 T cell receptor beta chains sequenced from one sample in a study of T cells after yellow fever vaccination. TCRdb re-called the 5' RACE reads through MiXCR, storing one row per CDR3 protein. The sample consists of fewer than 400,000 distinct CDR3 sequences, under 7.5% of them appearing once. Sequencing was performed on PBMCs, taken 5 days after the yellow fever booster vaccination. These receptor sequences come from a man aged 25 to 40 who received the YFV17D yellow fever vaccine.

The chain uses TRBV12-3 or TRBV12-4 and TRBJ1-5, with TRBD1 as a possible D gene (6 bases). The CDR3 runs 13 residues. Trimming removed 7 bases at V and 5 bases at J, with 12 bases between. CDR3 nucleotides: TGTGCCAGCAAGGGGGAGGTACATCAGCCCCAGCATTTT. Its protein is CASKGEVHQPQHF.

The gene calls are TRBV28 and TRBJ2-3; TRBD2 is a possible D gene (5 bases). Germline-derived CDR1 and CDR2 are MDHEN and SYDVKM. V was pared by 4 bases and J by 6 bases, with 14 bases between. The CDR3 length is 14 residues. The CDR3 sequence is CASSSGLMPDTQYF. The CDR3 DNA follows: TGTGCCAGCAGTTCAGGACTGATGCCGGATACGCAGTATTTT. Together with reference TRBV28 and TRBJ2-3, the CDR3 gives the full variable domain: DVKVTQSSRYLVKRTGEKVFLECVQDMDHENMFWYRQDPGLGLRLIYFSYDVKMKEKGDIPEGYSVSREKKERFSLILESASTNQTSMYLCASSSGLMPDTQYFGPGTRLTVL.

This clonotype was detected many times. The chain carries TRBV5-6 and TRBJ2-2; D may correspond to TRBD1 or TRBD2 (5 bases each). This CDR3 has 14 residues. The germline CDR1 and CDR2 sequences are SGHDT and YYEEEE. V lost 4 bases and J lost 1, with 8 bases in between. CDR3 sequence reads: CASSAGRNTGELFF. The CDR3 bases are TGTGCCAGCAGCGCAGGGAGGAACACCGGGGAGCTGTTTTTT.

This clonotype has only a few counts. J is TRBJ2-7 and V is TRBV12-3 or TRBV12-4, with 8 bases lining up with TRBD2. The CDR3 runs to 15 residues. V was clipped by 3 bases and J by 4 bases; unmatched bases: 8. CDR3 sequence (DNA): TGTGCCAGCAGTTTGGATGGGACTAGGTCTTACGAGCAGTACTTC. It encodes CASSLDGTRSYEQYF.

This clonotype was counted a few times. The rearrangement joins TRBV28 to TRBJ2-2; 11 bases match TRBD2. The CDR3 covers 17 residues. Losses at the gene ends were 5 bases for V and 7 bases for J; bases not matched to a gene: 12. The germline V gene encodes CDR1 MDHEN and CDR2 SYDVKM. CDR3 in amino acids: CASSPLTLAGVGGELFF. As DNA, the CDR3 is TGTGCCAGCAGTCCCCTGACACTAGCGGGAGTAGGCGGGGAGCTGTTTTTT.

This chain links TRBV20-1 with TRBJ1-1, with D perhaps TRBD1 (5 bases). This CDR3 has 14 amino acids. V dropped 3 bases and J dropped 1 base, with 12 bases sitting between them. Germline CDR1 DFQATT, CDR2 SNEGSKA (reference sequence). CDR3 bases: TGCAGTGCTAGGGGGGAAGCCAGGAACACTGAAGCTTTCTTT. This encodes CSARGEARNTEAFF.

At least ten counts were recorded for this clonotype. J is TRBJ2-1 and V is TRBV18; no clear D. There are 12 residues in the CDR3. V lost 2 bases and J 6 bases, leaving 5 bases between the germline ends. Germline V gene sequence: CDR1 KGHSH, CDR2 LQKENI. CDR3 sequence reads: CASSPSPNEQFF. CDR3 DNA sequence: TGTGCCAGCTCACCATCCCCCAATGAGCAGTTCTTC.

The J gene is TRBJ1-4, the V gene TRBV20-1; D remains unclear. The germline gives CDR1 DFQATT, CDR2 SNEGSKA (reference sequence). The CDR3 spans 14 residues. Trimming removed 0 bases at V and 4 bases at J, with 9 bases between. CDR3 amino acids: CSARDSGINEKLFF. CDR3 nucleotides: TGCAGTGCTAGAGACTCGGGGATTAATGAAAAACTGTTTTTT.

V is TRBV28 and J is TRBJ2-7; 7 nucleotides agree with TRBD1. This CDR3 comprises 14 residues. Germline trimming cut 6 bases from V and 3 bases from J; bases unmatched to any gene: 8. The germline gives CDR1 MDHEN, CDR2 SYDVKM. The DNA for the CDR3 is TGTGCCAGCAGGGTCGACAGGGATTTCTACGAGCAGTACTTC. This codes for CASRVDRDFYEQYF.

This clonotype was detected a few times. V usage is TRBV5-1 and J usage is TRBJ1-1; 7 bases fit TRBD1. Germline-derived CDR1 and CDR2 are SGHRS and YFSETQ. With V trimmed by 2 bases and J by 2 bases, 9 bases remained unmatched. The CDR3 runs 16 residues. In DNA form, the CDR3 reads TGCGCCAGCAGCTTCGGCCCGGGACAGAAAAACACTGAAGCTTTCTTT. Amino acids: CASSFGPGQKNTEAFF.

This clonotype was seen repeatedly, ten times or more. The chain couples TRBV25-1 to TRBJ2-7; D might be TRBD1 (5 bases). Germline loops: CDR1 MGHDK, CDR2 SYGVNS. V was trimmed by 1 base and J by 1 base, leaving 11 bases between them. CDR3 length equals 15 residues. The CDR3 is CASSESGQPSYEQYF. The CDR3 DNA is TGTGCCAGCAGTGAATCTGGACAACCATCCTACGAGCAGTACTTC.

This clonotype showed up many times. CDR3 nucleotides: TGTGCCAGCAGCTTGGACGGGACTAGCGGAGGGGGGTTCTTC. It encodes CASSLDGTSGGGFF. This chain connects TRBV5-6 to TRBJ2-1, with TRBD2 matching over 11 bases. Germline CDR1 is SGHDT and CDR2 is YYEEEE. The CDR3 loop spans 14 amino acids. V lost 0 bases to trimming and J lost 15 bases; unmatched junction nucleotides: 8. The full variable domain, in which reference TRBV5-6 and TRBJ2-1 provide the parts outside the CDR3, is DAGVTQSPTHLIKTRGQQVTLRCSPKSGHDTVSWYQQALGQGPQFIFQYYEEEERQRGNFPDRFSGHQFPNYSSELNVNALLLGDSALYLCASSLDGTSGGGFFGPGTRLTVL.

This clonotype was detected many times. The chain links TRBV29-1 to TRBJ1-1; the D is unclear. The CDR3 runs to 11 residues. Germline loops: CDR1 SQVTM, CDR2 ANQGSEA. Trimming shortened V by 6 bases and J by 5 bases, and 10 bases separated the two germline ends. CDR3 region: CSVTSQTEAFF. DNA of the CDR3: TGCAGCGTCACCTCCCAGACTGAAGCTTTCTTT.

This clonotype was recorded once. Compared with germline, one end of the junction differs, possibly owing to a read error. The V call is TRBV2, the J call TRBJ2-5; 7 nucleotides match TRBD1. Germline values: CDR1 SNHLY, CDR2 FYNNEI. The CDR3 contains 13 residues. The CDR3 spells CASSRDRQGTQYF. In nucleotides, the CDR3 is TGTGCCAGCAGTCGGGACAGACAAGGGACCCAGTACTTC.

This clonotype was detected only a few times. Written as DNA, the CDR3 is TGCGCCAGCAGCCAAGACGGTAGAGAGACCCAGTACTTC. This codes for CASSQDGRETQYF. This chain joins TRBV4-3 and TRBJ2-5; no firm D call. Germline V gene lookup returns CDR1 LGHNA and CDR2 YSLEER. This CDR3 spans 13 amino acids. Trimming shortened V by 0 bases and J by 4 bases, and 6 bases separated the two germline ends.

Ten or more counts support this clonotype. This chain connects TRBV18 to TRBJ2-1, with 9 bases matching TRBD1. Trimming at V came to 7 bases and at J to 5 bases, leaving 6 bases not matched to a gene. This CDR3 is built from 14 residues. The germline gives CDR1 KGHSH, CDR2 LQKENI. The CDR3 protein is CASFPGQGNNEQFF. The CDR3 DNA reads TGTGCCAGCTTTCCCGGACAGGGGAACAATGAGCAGTTCTTC.

This clonotype was recorded at least ten times. The chain recombines TRBV2 with TRBJ2-1; no definite D call. The CDR3 has 12 amino acids. Germline V lookup: CDR1 SNHLY, CDR2 FYNNEI. V was clipped by 7 bases and J by 1 base, with 5 bases between them. For the CDR3, the DNA is TGTGCCAGCACGGGTTCCTACAATGAGCAGTTCTTC. It encodes CASTGSYNEQFF.

The chain uses TRBV7-6 and TRBJ2-3; 9 nucleotides agree with TRBD1. The CDR3 extends over 16 amino acids. The germline V gene has CDR1 SGHVS and CDR2 FNYEAQ. The trim removed 5 bases at V and 2 bases at J, leaving 8 bases unmatched. The CDR3 loop is CASSPPGQGPTDTQYF. CDR3 in DNA: TGTGCCAGCAGCCCCCCGGGACAGGGACCCACAGATACGCAGTATTTT.

Turning to this clonotype: This may be a read error: a much more frequent sequence differs by one nucleotide. This sequence joins TRBV5-1 and TRBJ2-7, with D possibly TRBD1 on 5 matching bases. The length of the CDR3 is 15 residues. The germline V gene encodes CDR1 SGHRS and CDR2 YFSETQ. V shed 1 base and J shed 1 base, with 12 bases lying between them. The CDR3 sequence is CASSLTLAGSYEQYF. Here the CDR3 DNA reads TGCGCCAGCAGCTTGACATTGGCAGGGTCCTACGAGCAGTACTTC. The whole variable domain, remainder taken from reference TRBV5-1 and TRBJ2-7, is KAGVTQTPRYLIKTRGQQVTLSCSPISGHRSVSWYQQTPGQGLQFLFEYFSETQRNKGNFPGRFSGRQFSNSRSEMNVSTLELGDSALYLCASSLTLAGSYEQYFGPGTRLTVT.

The sample holds a few counts of this clonotype. The V call is TRBV12-3 or TRBV12-4, the J call TRBJ2-1; no firm D call. V was cut by 8 bases and J by 9 bases, with 11 bases left in between. This CDR3 is 11 amino acids long. The DNA of the CDR3 is TGTGCCAGCGGCCTTTACGGTGAGCAGTTCTTC. It translates to CASGLYGEQFF.

This clonotype was seen repeatedly, ten times or more. This chain uses TRBV20-1 with TRBJ1-6; no reliable D call. Germline V gene sequence: CDR1 DFQATT, CDR2 SNEGSKA (reference sequence). This CDR3 is built from 14 residues. V was pared by 5 bases and J by 7 bases, with 15 bases between. CDR3 DNA sequence: TGCAGTGCTCGGCAGGAGTGGGGAAATTCACCCCTCCACTTT. Its protein is CSARQEWGNSPLHF.